This T cell receptor (beta chain) was sequenced in a study of blood T cell repertoires in COVID-19. At the level of the study: Nucleic acid was either cDNA or gDNA, and it came from T cells, B-cell-depleted T cells, or PBMCs.

CDR3 length equals 14 residues. V dropped 1 base and J dropped 6; count of bases not matched to a gene: 3. The germline V gene encodes CDR1 SGHNT and CDR2 YENEEA. The authors' processing: Amplification of reference gene primers provided the estimated nucleated cell counts. Assay: immunoSEQ multiplex PCR; the TCRdb copy retains only in-frame clones and omits some. That table is the source of V, J and clone size, and D and trimming were worked out from the DNA. The table has some 97,000 clones, approximately 86% seen once. The chain joins TRBV11-3 to TRBJ2-3; 8 bases agree with TRBD2. The sequenced sample consisted of peripheral blood. The receptor's source is a woman between 55 and 75 years old with acute or convalescent COVID-19. The CDR3 DNA follows: TGTGCCAGCAGCTTAGCGGGGGGGCACGATACGCAGTATTTT. Protein sequence: CASSLAGGHDTQYF.